The table lists the clone carrying this TCR beta chain with a few counts. This specimen comes from a study of shared T cell receptors in the human thymus. There are 11 residues in the CDR3. The germline V and J ends were trimmed by 7 bases and 5 bases, with 11 bases remaining between them. CDR1 and CDR2 from the germline V gene are DFQATT and SNEGSKA (reference sequence). Clones were sequenced by immunoSEQ multiplex PCR, and TCRdb holds only the in-frame ones, with some missing. The table shows some 660,000 clones, with 80% to 90% occurring only once. These same data were also listed under a study on human thymus T cells. As that report states: Thymus specimens were resections from corrective heart surgery. Highly overlapping thymic repertoires in unrelated individuals were reported by related research.

The chain links TRBV20-1 to TRBJ1-2, with D possibly being TRBD1 (6 bases). The sequence derives from a boy in the first two years of life with a congenital heart defect. The specimen was thymocytes. The DNA for the CDR3 is TGCAGTGAGGGGACACATTATGGCTACACCTTC. As protein: CSEGTHYGYTF.